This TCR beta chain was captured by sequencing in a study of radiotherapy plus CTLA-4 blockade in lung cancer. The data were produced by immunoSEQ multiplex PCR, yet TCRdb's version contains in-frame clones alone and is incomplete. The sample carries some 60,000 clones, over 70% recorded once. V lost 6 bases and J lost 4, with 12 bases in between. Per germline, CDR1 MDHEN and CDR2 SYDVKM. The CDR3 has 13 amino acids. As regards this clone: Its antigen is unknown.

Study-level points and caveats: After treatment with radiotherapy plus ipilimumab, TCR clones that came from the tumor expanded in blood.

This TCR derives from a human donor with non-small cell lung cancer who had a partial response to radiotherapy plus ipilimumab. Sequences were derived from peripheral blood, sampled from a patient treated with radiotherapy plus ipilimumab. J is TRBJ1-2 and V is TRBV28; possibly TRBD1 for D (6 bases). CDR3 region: CASSNTGRYGYTF. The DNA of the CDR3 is TGTGCCAGCAGCAACACAGGGCGCTATGGCTACACCTTC.